The entry below describes one T cell receptor (beta chain). Its antigen is undetermined. A multiplex PCR was run with 60 Vbeta primers and 13 Jbeta primers. Assay used: immunoSEQ multiplex PCR; TCRdb lists only in-frame clones, some missing. Of under 200,000 clones listed, around 78% are singletons. The sample originates from a study of cytomegalovirus exposure and HLA in healthy donors. Study-level results: Previously analyzed data showed that most TCR beta V segments were productive at a frequency of about 87% or about 30%. The likely origin of a cluster of highly shared sequence variants was a sequencing artifact. Excluded were some V segments that proved indistinguishable, including TRBV6-2 and TRBV6-3. By a later analysis, the bulk of CMV-associated TCR beta chains appeared HLA-restricted.

CDR1 is SGHAT and CDR2 is FQNNGV in the germline V gene. After removal of 6 bases from V and 6 bases from J, the junction contained 3 bases not matched to a gene. There are 14 residues in the CDR3. This chain uses TRBV11-2 with TRBJ2-6, with 9 bases identical to TRBD2. The TCR sequence derives from a man aged 25 to 40 in good health and CMV-seronegative. Sequencing input: PBMCs. CDR3 residues: CASRRGGEANVLTF. Written as DNA, the CDR3 is TGTGCCAGCAGGCGGGGGGGGGAGGCCAACGTCCTGACTTTC.